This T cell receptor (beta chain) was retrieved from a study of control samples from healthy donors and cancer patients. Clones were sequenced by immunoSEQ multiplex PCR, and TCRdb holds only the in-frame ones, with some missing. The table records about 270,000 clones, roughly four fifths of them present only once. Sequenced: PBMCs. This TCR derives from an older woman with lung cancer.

The CDR3 loop reads CASDYTPKETQYF. CDR3 bases: TGTGCCAGCGACTACACCCCCAAAGAGACCCAGTACTTC. This rearrangement joins TRBV2 to TRBJ2-5, with TRBD2 as a possible D gene (5 bases). V was cut by 8 bases and J by 3 bases, with 13 bases left in between. The CDR3 spans 13 residues. Per germline, CDR1 SNHLY and CDR2 FYNNEI. Filled out from reference TRBV2 and TRBJ2-5, the complete variable domain reads EPEVTQTPSHQVTQMGQEVILRCVPISNHLYFYWYRQILGQKVEFLVSFYNNEISEKSEIFDDQFSVERPDGSNFTLKIRSTKLEDSAMYFCASDYTPKETQYFGPGTRLLVL.